A selection of T cell receptor beta chains follows, all from one sample in a study of blood T cell repertoires in COVID-19. Data came from immunoSEQ multiplex PCR; TCRdb stores just in-frame clones and leaves some out. The repertoire includes hundreds of thousands of clones, roughly 80% of them detected once, and approximately 9.1% sits in the top ten. The sample was peripheral blood. These receptors were obtained from an elderly man with acute or convalescent COVID-19. Each CDR3 is given with its conserved first and last residue. Each record gives: CDR3 protein, CDR3 DNA, J gene, D gene, V gene, CDR3 length, clone size. D genes are given only for firm matches. Clone size appears in some rows only: once, few, many, or a class for an expanded clone.

CDR3aa: CASSEGAGGGATEQFF; CDR3nt: TGTGCCAGCAGTGAGGGGGCGGGCGGGGGGGCCACTGAGCAGTTCTTC; j_gene: TRBJ2-1; d_gene: TRBD2; v_gene: TRBV2; len: 16; abundance: few
CDR3aa: CATSGGGALAGSADTQYF; CDR3nt: TGTGCCACCAGTGGGGGAGGGGCGCTAGCGGGGTCGGCGGATACGCAGTATTTT; j_gene: TRBJ2-3; d_gene: TRBD2; v_gene: TRBV24-1; len: 18; abundance: NA
CDR3aa: CATRPGGSYNEQFF; CDR3nt: TGTGCCACACGACCGGGAGGATCCTACAATGAGCAGTTCTTC; j_gene: TRBJ2-1; d_gene: TRBD2; v_gene: TRBV6-5; len: 14; abundance: NA
CDR3aa: CASSLGGTGAETQYF; CDR3nt: TGTGCCAGCAGCCTAGGAGGGACAGGGGCTGAGACCCAGTACTTC; j_gene: TRBJ2-5; d_gene: TRBD1; v_gene: TRBV5-6; len: 15; abundance: NA
CDR3aa: CASSSRQGRNYGYTF; CDR3nt: TGTGCCAGCAGCTCCCGACAGGGGCGAAACTATGGCTACACCTTC; j_gene: TRBJ1-2; d_gene: TRBD1; v_gene: TRBV7-9; len: 15; abundance: NA
CDR3aa: CASSIPGHGIYGYTF; CDR3nt: TGTGCCAGTAGTATCCCGGGACACGGGATCTATGGCTACACCTTC; j_gene: TRBJ1-2; d_gene: NA; v_gene: TRBV19; len: 15; abundance: NA
CDR3aa: CASSRLPGQGFNGYTF; CDR3nt: TGTGCCAGCAGTCGACTTCCGGGACAGGGATTCAATGGCTACACCTTC; j_gene: TRBJ1-2; d_gene: TRBD1; v_gene: TRBV6-6; len: 16; abundance: NA
CDR3aa: CASSARDRGLYEQYF; CDR3nt: TGTGCCAGCAGCGCCCGGGACAGGGGCCTCTACGAGCAGTACTTC; j_gene: TRBJ2-7; d_gene: TRBD1; v_gene: TRBV7-9; len: 15; abundance: NA
CDR3aa: CASSPAGGSYNEQFF; CDR3nt: TGTGCCAGCAGCCCAGCGGGAGGGTCCTACAATGAGCAGTTCTTC; j_gene: TRBJ2-1; d_gene: TRBD2; v_gene: TRBV6-5; len: 15; abundance: NA
CDR3aa: CASSLGTGPGNTIYF; CDR3nt: TGTGCCAGCAGCCTGGGGACAGGGCCTGGAAACACCATATATTTT; j_gene: TRBJ1-3; d_gene: TRBD1; v_gene: TRBV13; len: 15; abundance: few
CDR3aa: CASSLRTYGTLDTNYGYTF; CDR3nt: TGCGCCAGCAGCTTGAGGACGTACGGGACTTTAGACACTAACTATGGCTACACCTTC; j_gene: TRBJ1-2; d_gene: NA; v_gene: TRBV5-1; len: 19; abundance: NA
CDR3aa: CASSLGQGALLYEQYF; CDR3nt: TGCGCCAGCAGCCTTGGACAGGGGGCCCTCCTCTACGAGCAGTACTTC; j_gene: TRBJ2-7; d_gene: TRBD1; v_gene: TRBV5-1; len: 16; abundance: NA
CDR3aa: CASSWPPMTTQTRFVHNEQFF; CDR3nt: TGCGCCAGCAGCTGGCCCCCGATGACTACCCAGACTAGATTTGTTCACAATGAGCAGTTCTTC; j_gene: TRBJ2-1; d_gene: NA; v_gene: TRBV5-1; len: 21; abundance: NA
CDR3aa: CASSAASFRGEQYF; CDR3nt: TGTGCCAGCAGCGCGGCCTCCTTCCGGGGCGAGCAGTACTTC; j_gene: TRBJ2-7; d_gene: NA; v_gene: TRBV7-2; len: 14; abundance: NA
CDR3aa: CASSLAGQRQDEKLFF; CDR3nt: TGTGCCAGCAGCTTGGCAGGACAGAGGCAAGATGAAAAACTGTTTTTT; j_gene: TRBJ1-4; d_gene: NA; v_gene: TRBV5-6; len: 16; abundance: NA
CDR3aa: CASSLVPGQETQYF; CDR3nt: TGTGCCAGCAGCCTCGTGCCGGGGCAAGAGACCCAGTACTTC; j_gene: TRBJ2-5; d_gene: NA; v_gene: TRBV11-2; len: 14; abundance: NA
CDR3aa: CAIRSDSPYNEQFF; CDR3nt: TGTGCCATCAGAAGTGATAGCCCCTACAATGAGCAGTTCTTC; j_gene: TRBJ2-1; d_gene: NA; v_gene: TRBV10-3; len: 14; abundance: NA
CDR3aa: CASSLGQGLGIGGYTF; CDR3nt: TGCGCCAGCAGCTTGGGACAGGGGCTCGGAATCGGAGGCTACACCTTC; j_gene: TRBJ1-2; d_gene: TRBD1; v_gene: TRBV5-1; len: 16; abundance: few
CDR3aa: CASSLDYRPDNSPLHF; CDR3nt: TGTGCCAGCAGCTTAGACTATCGACCGGATAATTCACCCCTCCACTTT; j_gene: TRBJ1-6; d_gene: NA; v_gene: TRBV7-8; len: 16; abundance: NA
CDR3aa: CASSVGSQGYEQYF; CDR3nt: TGTGCCAGCAGCGTAGGGTCCCAGGGCTACGAGCAGTACTTC; j_gene: TRBJ2-7; d_gene: NA; v_gene: TRBV9; len: 14; abundance: once
CDR3aa: CASSEARYVSGGNEQYF; CDR3nt: TGTGCCAGCAGTGAAGCGCGATATGTTAGCGGGGGGAACGAGCAGTACTTC; j_gene: TRBJ2-7; d_gene: TRBD2; v_gene: TRBV6-1; len: 17; abundance: NA
CDR3aa: CASSLGAGRRNEQFF; CDR3nt: TGTGCCAGCAGCTTAGGCGCAGGGCGACGGAATGAGCAGTTCTTC; j_gene: TRBJ2-1; d_gene: NA; v_gene: TRBV7-6; len: 15; abundance: few
CDR3aa: CASRRGQGNEKLFF; CDR3nt: TGTGCCAGTAGAAGGGGACAGGGAAATGAAAAACTGTTTTTT; j_gene: TRBJ1-4; d_gene: TRBD1; v_gene: TRBV19; len: 14; abundance: NA
CDR3aa: CASTSDRSSYNSPLHF; CDR3nt: TGTGCCAGCACATCCGACAGGAGCTCCTATAATTCACCCCTCCACTTT; j_gene: TRBJ1-6; d_gene: NA; v_gene: TRBV5-6; len: 16; abundance: NA
CDR3aa: CASSRQGLDTDTQYF; CDR3nt: TGTGCCAGCAGCCGACAGGGGCTAGACACAGATACGCAGTATTTT; j_gene: TRBJ2-3; d_gene: TRBD1; v_gene: TRBV7-3; len: 15; abundance: NA
CDR3aa: CATSSTGTGSYEQYF; CDR3nt: TGTGCCACCAGTTCTACCGGGACAGGATCCTACGAGCAGTACTTC; j_gene: TRBJ2-7; d_gene: TRBD1; v_gene: TRBV24-1; len: 15; abundance: NA
CDR3aa: CAWSGAGAIGEQFF; CDR3nt: TGTGCCTGGAGTGGGGCGGGAGCGATCGGGGAGCAGTTCTTC; j_gene: TRBJ2-1; d_gene: TRBD2; v_gene: TRBV30; len: 14; abundance: NA
CDR3aa: CATAQMGQGLNQPQHF; CDR3nt: TGTGCCACCGCCCAGATGGGACAGGGGCTCAATCAGCCCCAGCATTTT; j_gene: TRBJ1-5; d_gene: TRBD1; v_gene: TRBV24-1; len: 16; abundance: few
CDR3aa: CASSLAGTGTHGYTF; CDR3nt: TGTGCCAGCAGCTTGGCCGGGACAGGGACTCATGGCTACACCTTC; j_gene: TRBJ1-2; d_gene: TRBD1; v_gene: TRBV7-2; len: 15; abundance: NA
CDR3aa: CATRHGVTPEATQYF; CDR3nt: TGTGCCACCCGGCACGGAGTAACCCCGGAGGCGACGCAGTATTTT; j_gene: TRBJ2-3; d_gene: NA; v_gene: TRBV10-3; len: 15; abundance: NA
CDR3aa: CARSREGRPNSPLHF; CDR3nt: TGTGCCCGATCCAGGGAGGGGCGGCCTAATTCACCCCTCCACTTT; j_gene: TRBJ1-6; d_gene: NA; v_gene: TRBV2; len: 15; abundance: NA
CDR3aa: CASSLGLAGIQFF; CDR3nt: TGTGCCAGCAGCTTGGGACTAGCGGGTATACAGTTCTTC; j_gene: TRBJ2-1; d_gene: TRBD2; v_gene: TRBV11-2; len: 13; abundance: NA
CDR3aa: CASSYSVGTECVF; CDR3nt: TGTGCCAGCAGTTACTCGGTGGGGACAGAATGTGTTTTT; j_gene: TRBJ2-2; d_gene: TRBD1; v_gene: TRBV6-5; len: 13; abundance: NA
CDR3aa: CASSFQPGIQETQYF; CDR3nt: TGTGCCAGCAGTTTCCAACCCGGGATTCAAGAGACCCAGTACTTC; j_gene: TRBJ2-5; d_gene: NA; v_gene: TRBV6-5; len: 15; abundance: NA
CDR3aa: CASTKREIAETQYF; CDR3nt: TGTGCCAGCACAAAGCGGGAGATAGCGGAGACCCAGTACTTC; j_gene: TRBJ2-5; d_gene: TRBD2; v_gene: TRBV7-3; len: 14; abundance: NA
CDR3aa: CASSLSETDTQYF; CDR3nt: TGCGCCAGCAGCTTGAGCGAAACAGATACGCAGTATTTT; j_gene: TRBJ2-3; d_gene: NA; v_gene: TRBV5-1; len: 13; abundance: once
CDR3aa: CASSLDGQGNTEAFF; CDR3nt: TGCGCCAGCAGCTTGGATGGACAGGGGAACACTGAAGCTTTCTTT; j_gene: TRBJ1-1; d_gene: TRBD1; v_gene: TRBV5-1; len: 15; abundance: NA
CDR3aa: CASSPADRGREQYF; CDR3nt: TGTGCCAGCTCACCAGCCGACAGGGGGCGCGAGCAGTACTTC; j_gene: TRBJ2-7; d_gene: TRBD1; v_gene: TRBV18; len: 14; abundance: NA
CDR3aa: CAISAAGYGYTF; CDR3nt: TGTGCCATCAGTGCGGCGGGGTATGGCTACACCTTC; j_gene: TRBJ1-2; d_gene: NA; v_gene: TRBV10-3; len: 12; abundance: NA
CDR3aa: CATSGGDYSRTDTQYF; CDR3nt: TGTGCCACCAGCGGGGGGGACTACTCTAGGACAGATACGCAGTATTTT; j_gene: TRBJ2-3; d_gene: TRBD2; v_gene: TRBV15; len: 16; abundance: NA
CDR3aa: CASSLGIGGILYEQYF; CDR3nt: TGTGCCAGCAGCTTAGGGATAGGAGGGATATTATACGAGCAGTACTTC; j_gene: TRBJ2-7; d_gene: NA; v_gene: TRBV11-2; len: 16; abundance: few
CDR3aa: CASSSTGNDGYTF; CDR3nt: TGTGCCAGCAGCTCGACAGGGAATGATGGCTACACCTTC; j_gene: TRBJ1-2; d_gene: TRBD1; v_gene: TRBV2; len: 13; abundance: NA
CDR3aa: CASISPGGGPSGYTF; CDR3nt: TGTGCCAGCATTTCTCCAGGGGGTGGACCTTCAGGCTACACCTTC; j_gene: TRBJ1-2; d_gene: TRBD1; v_gene: TRBV28; len: 15; abundance: NA
CDR3aa: CASRLTGQGTGELFF; CDR3nt: TGTGCCAGCAGGCTGACCGGACAGGGGACCGGGGAGCTGTTTTTT; j_gene: TRBJ2-2; d_gene: TRBD1; v_gene: TRBV2; len: 15; abundance: NA
CDR3aa: CASSLSPTHEQYF; CDR3nt: TGTGCCAGCAGCTTAAGCCCCACCCACGAGCAGTACTTC; j_gene: TRBJ2-7; d_gene: NA; v_gene: TRBV7-2; len: 13; abundance: NA
CDR3aa: CASSLYYEQYF; CDR3nt: TGCGCCAGCAGCCTATACTACGAGCAGTACTTC; j_gene: TRBJ2-7; d_gene: NA; v_gene: TRBV5-1; len: 11; abundance: few